This TCR beta chain was sequenced for a study of T cells in Graves' hyperthyroidism and ophthalmopathy. CDR1 is SEHNR, CDR2 FQNEAQ, per germline (reference sequence). V was pared by 2 bases and J by 5 bases, with 9 bases between. The CDR3 sequence is 14 residues long. Template material for amplifying TCR beta CDR3 regions consisted of RNA transcripts. An initial round of RT-PCR targeting the TCR CDR3 relied on the HTBI primer set. TCRdb used MiXCR to reprocess the multiplex PCR reads, holding one entry per CDR3 protein. The sample yields approximately 590,000 distinct CDR3 sequences, 46% seen once. This clonotype appeared many times. Its antigen is still unknown. The study's findings and limits: The model forecast ophthalmopathy, anticipating it by a median around 6.9 months before onset. Ophthalmopathy and stable hyperthyroidism were told apart by a 13 V-J model. Appearing also in blood were most of the thyroid clonotypes expanded above 0.001.

Orbital computed tomography and thyroid ultrasound, together with serum TRAb and thyroxine and clinical symptoms, were used for diagnoses. The clonotype originates from a woman aged 18 to 35 with Graves' hyperthyroidism. Sequencing was carried out using peripheral blood or thyroid tissue (not recorded which). The chain has TRBV7-9 and TRBJ1-4; no reliable D call. For the CDR3, the DNA is TGTGCCAGCAGCTTATCCCCCCGCAATGAAAAACTGTTTTTT. Translation gives CASSLSPRNEKLFF.